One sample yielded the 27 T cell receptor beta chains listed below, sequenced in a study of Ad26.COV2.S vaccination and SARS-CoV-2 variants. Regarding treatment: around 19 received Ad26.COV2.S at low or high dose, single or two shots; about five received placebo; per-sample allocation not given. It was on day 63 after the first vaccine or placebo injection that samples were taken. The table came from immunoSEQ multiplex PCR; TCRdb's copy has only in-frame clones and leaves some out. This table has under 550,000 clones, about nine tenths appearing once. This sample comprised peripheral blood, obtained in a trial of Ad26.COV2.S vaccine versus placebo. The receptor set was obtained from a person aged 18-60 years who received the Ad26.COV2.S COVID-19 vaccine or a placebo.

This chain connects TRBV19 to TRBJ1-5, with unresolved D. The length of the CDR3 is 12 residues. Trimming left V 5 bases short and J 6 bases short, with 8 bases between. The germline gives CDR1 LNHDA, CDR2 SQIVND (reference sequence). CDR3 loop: CASSPEVQPQHF. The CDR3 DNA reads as TGTGCCAGTAGTCCCGAGGTTCAGCCCCAGCATTTT.

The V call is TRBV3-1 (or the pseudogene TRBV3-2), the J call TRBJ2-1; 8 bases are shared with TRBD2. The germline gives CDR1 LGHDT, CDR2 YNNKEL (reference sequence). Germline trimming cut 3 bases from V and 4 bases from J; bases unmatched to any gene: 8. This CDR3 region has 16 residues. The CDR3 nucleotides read TGTGCCAGCAGCCAGGTAAGCGGGAGAGAGTACAATGAGCAGTTCTTC. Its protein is CASSQVSGREYNEQFF.

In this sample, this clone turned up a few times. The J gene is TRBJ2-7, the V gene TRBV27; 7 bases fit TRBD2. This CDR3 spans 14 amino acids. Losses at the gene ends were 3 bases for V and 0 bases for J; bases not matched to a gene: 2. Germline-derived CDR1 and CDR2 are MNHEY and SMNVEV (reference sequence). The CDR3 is CASSFGGSSYEQYF. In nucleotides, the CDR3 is TGTGCCAGCAGTTTCGGGGGGAGCTCCTACGAGCAGTACTTC.

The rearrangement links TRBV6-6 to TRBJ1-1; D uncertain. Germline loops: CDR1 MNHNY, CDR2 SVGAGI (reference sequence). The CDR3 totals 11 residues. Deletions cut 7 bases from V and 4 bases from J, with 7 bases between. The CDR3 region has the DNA TGTGCCAGCAAGGTCGGCACTGAAGCTTTCTTT. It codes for CASKVGTEAFF.

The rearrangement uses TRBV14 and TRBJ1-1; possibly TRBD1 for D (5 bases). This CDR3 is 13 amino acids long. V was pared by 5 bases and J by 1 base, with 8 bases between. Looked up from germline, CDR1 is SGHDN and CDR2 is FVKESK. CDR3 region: CASSWGENTEAFF. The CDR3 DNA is TGTGCCAGCAGCTGGGGGGAGAACACTGAAGCTTTCTTT.

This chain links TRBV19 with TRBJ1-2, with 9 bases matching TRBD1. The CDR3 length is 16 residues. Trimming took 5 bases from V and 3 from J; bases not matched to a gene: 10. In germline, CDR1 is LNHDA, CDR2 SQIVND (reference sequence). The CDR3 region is CASSQPNRGQDYGYTF. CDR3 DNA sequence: TGTGCCAGTAGTCAACCCAACAGGGGGCAGGACTATGGCTACACCTTC.

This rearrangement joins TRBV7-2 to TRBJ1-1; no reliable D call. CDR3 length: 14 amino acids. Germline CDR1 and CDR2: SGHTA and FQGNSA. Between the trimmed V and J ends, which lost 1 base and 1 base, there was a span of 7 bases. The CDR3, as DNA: TGTGCCAGCAGCTTAGGGCGGGGGAACACTGAAGCTTTCTTT. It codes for CASSLGRGNTEAFF.

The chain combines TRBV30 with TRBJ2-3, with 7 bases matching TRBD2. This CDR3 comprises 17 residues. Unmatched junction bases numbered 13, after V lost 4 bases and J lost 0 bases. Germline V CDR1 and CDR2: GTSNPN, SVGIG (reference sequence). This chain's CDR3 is CAWTLSGAASSTDTQYF. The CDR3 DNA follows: TGTGCCTGGACCCTAAGCGGGGCAGCGTCTAGCACAGATACGCAGTATTTT.

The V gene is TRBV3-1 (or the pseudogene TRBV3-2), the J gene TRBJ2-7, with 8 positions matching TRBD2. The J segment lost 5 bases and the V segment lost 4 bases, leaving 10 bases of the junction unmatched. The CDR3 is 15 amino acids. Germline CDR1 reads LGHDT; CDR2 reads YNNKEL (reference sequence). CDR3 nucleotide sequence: TGTGCCAGCAGCCTGACCGGGACTAGAATTGACGAGCAGTACTTC. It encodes CASSLTGTRIDEQYF.

For the CDR3, the DNA is TGTGCCAGTAGTATAGGGGCGGCTAGCGAGCAGACCCAGTACTTC. This translates into CASSIGAASEQTQYF. The chain couples TRBV19 to TRBJ2-5, with D maybe TRBD2 (6 bases). This CDR3 has 15 residues. Looked up from germline, CDR1 is LNHDA and CDR2 is SQIVND (reference sequence). V lost 1 base to trimming and J lost 6 bases, with 15 bases between them.

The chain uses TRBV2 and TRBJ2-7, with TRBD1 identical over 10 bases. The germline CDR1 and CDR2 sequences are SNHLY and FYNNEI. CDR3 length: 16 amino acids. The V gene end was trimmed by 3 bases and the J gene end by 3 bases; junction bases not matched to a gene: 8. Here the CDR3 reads CASSELIGTGDYEQYF. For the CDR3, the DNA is TGTGCCAGCAGTGAGCTCATCGGGACAGGGGACTACGAGCAGTACTTC.

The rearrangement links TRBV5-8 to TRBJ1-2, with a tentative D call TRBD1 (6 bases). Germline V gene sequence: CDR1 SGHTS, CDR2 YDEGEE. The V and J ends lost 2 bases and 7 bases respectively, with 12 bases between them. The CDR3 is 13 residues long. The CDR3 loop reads CASSLTGWGGYTF. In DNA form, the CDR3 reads TGTGCCAGCAGCTTAACAGGGTGGGGTGGCTACACCTTC.

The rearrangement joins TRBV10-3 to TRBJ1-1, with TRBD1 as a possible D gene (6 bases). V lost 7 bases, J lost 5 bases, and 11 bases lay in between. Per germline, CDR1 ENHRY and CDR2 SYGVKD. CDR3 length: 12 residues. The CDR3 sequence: CAIKDQGTEAFF. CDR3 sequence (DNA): TGTGCCATCAAGGACCAGGGGACTGAAGCTTTCTTT.

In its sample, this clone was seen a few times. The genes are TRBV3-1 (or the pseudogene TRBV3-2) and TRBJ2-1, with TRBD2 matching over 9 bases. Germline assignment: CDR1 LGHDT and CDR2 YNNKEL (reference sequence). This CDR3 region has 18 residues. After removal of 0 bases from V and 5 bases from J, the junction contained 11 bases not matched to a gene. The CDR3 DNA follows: TGTGCCAGCAGCCAAGATCGTAGTAGCGGGAGACCCCACAATGAGCAGTTCTTC. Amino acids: CASSQDRSSGRPHNEQFF.

The CDR3 sequence is CATGQYNSPLHF. The CDR3 DNA follows: TGTGCCACAGGGCAGTATAATTCACCCCTCCACTTT. The V and J genes are TRBV3-1 (or the pseudogene TRBV3-2) and TRBJ1-6; D may be TRBD1 (5 bases). The V gene's germline CDR1 is LGHDT and CDR2 YNNKEL (reference sequence). The CDR3 totals 12 residues. Trimming removed 10 bases from V and 4 bases from J, with 8 bases in between.

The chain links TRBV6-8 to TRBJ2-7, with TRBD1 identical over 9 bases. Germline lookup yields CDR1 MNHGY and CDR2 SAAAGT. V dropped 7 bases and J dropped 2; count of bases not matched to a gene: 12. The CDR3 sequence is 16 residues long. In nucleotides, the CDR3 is TGTGCCAGCATCCCCTATCACAGGGGGCGTGCCTACGAGCAGTACTTC. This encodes CASIPYHRGRAYEQYF.

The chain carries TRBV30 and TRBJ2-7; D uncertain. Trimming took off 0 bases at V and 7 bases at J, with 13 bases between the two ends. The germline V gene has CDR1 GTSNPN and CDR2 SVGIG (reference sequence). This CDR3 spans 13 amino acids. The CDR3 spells CAWSVRFRLEQYF. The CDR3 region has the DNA TGTGCCTGGAGTGTACGGTTCCGTTTGGAGCAGTACTTC.

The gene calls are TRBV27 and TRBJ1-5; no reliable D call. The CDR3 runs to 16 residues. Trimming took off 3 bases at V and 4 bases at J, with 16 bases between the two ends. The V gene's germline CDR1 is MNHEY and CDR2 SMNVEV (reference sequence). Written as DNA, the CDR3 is TGTGCCAGCAGTTTCCTGGGAGAGCTAGGGAATCAGCCCCAGCATTTT. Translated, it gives CASSFLGELGNQPQHF.

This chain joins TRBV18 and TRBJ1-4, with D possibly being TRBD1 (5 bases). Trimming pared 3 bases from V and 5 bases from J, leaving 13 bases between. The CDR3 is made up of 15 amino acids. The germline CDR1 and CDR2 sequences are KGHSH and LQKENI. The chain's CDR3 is CASSPAGVRNEKLFF. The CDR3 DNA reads TGTGCCAGCTCACCTGCGGGGGTGAGGAATGAAAAACTGTTTTTT.

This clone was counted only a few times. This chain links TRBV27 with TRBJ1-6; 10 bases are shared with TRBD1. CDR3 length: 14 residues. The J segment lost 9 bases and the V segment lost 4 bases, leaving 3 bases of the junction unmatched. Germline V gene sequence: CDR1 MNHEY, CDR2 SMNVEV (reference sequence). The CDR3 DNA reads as TGTGCCAGCAGTTGGGACAGGGGTGGTTCACCCCTCCACTTT. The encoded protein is CASSWDRGGSPLHF.

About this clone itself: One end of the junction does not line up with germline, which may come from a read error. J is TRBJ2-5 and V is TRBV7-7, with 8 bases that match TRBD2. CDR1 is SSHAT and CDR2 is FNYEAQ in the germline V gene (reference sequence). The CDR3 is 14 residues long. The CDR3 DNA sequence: TGTGCTAGCAGCTTAGCGGGGCTAGAAGAGACCCAGTACTTC. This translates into CASSLAGLEETQYF.

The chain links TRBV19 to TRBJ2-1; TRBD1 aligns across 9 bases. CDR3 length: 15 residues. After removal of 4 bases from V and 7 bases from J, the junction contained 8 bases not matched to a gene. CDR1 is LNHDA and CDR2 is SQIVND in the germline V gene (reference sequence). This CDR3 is CASSTTGGGRNEQFF. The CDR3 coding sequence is TGTGCCAGTAGTACGACAGGGGGTGGAAGGAATGAGCAGTTCTTC.

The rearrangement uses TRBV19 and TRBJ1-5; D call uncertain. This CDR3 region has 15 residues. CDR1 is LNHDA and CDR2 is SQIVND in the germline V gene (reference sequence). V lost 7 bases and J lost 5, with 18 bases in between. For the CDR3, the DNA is TGTGCCAGTACCCTCGGCGGAGAAATCCATCAGCCCCAGCATTTT. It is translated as CASTLGGEIHQPQHF. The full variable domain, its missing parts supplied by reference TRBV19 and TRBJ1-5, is DGGITQSPKYLFRKEGQNVTLSCEQNLNHDAMYWYRQDPGQGLRLIYYSQIVNDFQKGDIAEGYSVSREKKESFPLTVTSAQKNPTAFYLCASTLGGEIHQPQHFGDGTRLSIL.

CDR3 region: CASSLSRGETQYF. Here the CDR3 DNA reads TGTGCCAGCAGTTTATCGAGAGGAGAGACCCAGTACTTC. V usage is TRBV27 and J usage is TRBJ2-5; D unclear. V was shortened by 0 bases and J by 4 bases, with 6 bases between the two germline ends. This CDR3 comprises 13 residues. From germline, CDR1 is MNHEY and CDR2 SMNVEV (reference sequence).

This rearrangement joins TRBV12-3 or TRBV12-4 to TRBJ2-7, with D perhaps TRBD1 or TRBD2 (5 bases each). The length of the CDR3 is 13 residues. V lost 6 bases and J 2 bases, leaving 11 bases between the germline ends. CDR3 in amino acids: CASRRGRAYEQYF. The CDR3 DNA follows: TGTGCCAGCAGGAGGGGACGGGCCTACGAGCAGTACTTC.

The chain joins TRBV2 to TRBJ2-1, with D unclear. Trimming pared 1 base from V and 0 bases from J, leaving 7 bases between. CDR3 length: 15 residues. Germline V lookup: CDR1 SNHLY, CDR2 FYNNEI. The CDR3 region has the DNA TGTGCCAGCAGTGAAGGGAGAGGCTCCTACAATGAGCAGTTCTTC. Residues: CASSEGRGSYNEQFF. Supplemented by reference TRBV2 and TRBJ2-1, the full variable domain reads EPEVTQTPSHQVTQMGQEVILRCVPISNHLYFYWYRQILGQKVEFLVSFYNNEISEKSEIFDDQFSVERPDGSNFTLKIRSTKLEDSAMYFCASSEGRGSYNEQFFGPGTRLTVL.

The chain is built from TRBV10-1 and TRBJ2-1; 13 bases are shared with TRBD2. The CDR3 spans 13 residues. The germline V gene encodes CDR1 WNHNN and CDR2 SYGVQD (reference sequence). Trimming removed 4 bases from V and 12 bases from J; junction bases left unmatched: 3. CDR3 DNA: TGCGCCAGCAGTGCACTAGCGGGAGGGGGGCAGTTCTTC. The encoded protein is CASSALAGGGQFF.